One and the same sample provided the 20 T cell receptor beta chains below, sequenced in a study of response to subunit inactivated influenza vaccine. From the RT-PCR reads, TCRdb called clonotypes with MiXCR, one entry per CDR3 protein. The sample gives about 570,000 distinct CDR3 sequences, about 11% of which show up once; about 10% is in the top ten. These data also featured in a second study, about T cells expressing NK-cell markers. That publication notes: cDNA encoding TCR beta was synthesized via 5'RACE template switching incorporating UMIs.

Source: PBMCs from blood, taken on the day of vaccination. Every receptor here comes from a man aged 50 to 60 who received an inactivated influenza vaccine.

This clonotype has more than one count but fewer than ten. The V gene is TRBV5-1, the J gene TRBJ2-7; D not resolved. V lost 0 bases, J lost 3 bases, and 7 bases lay in between. Germline V CDR1 and CDR2: SGHRS, YFSETQ. The CDR3 totals 13 residues. CDR3: CASSLEDGYEQYF. CDR3 nucleotides: TGCGCCAGCAGCTTGGAAGATGGCTACGAGCAGTACTTC. The variable domain in full, with the rest retrieved from reference TRBV5-1 and TRBJ2-7, is KAGVTQTPRYLIKTRGQQVTLSCSPISGHRSVSWYQQTPGQGLQFLFEYFSETQRNKGNFPGRFSGRQFSNSRSEMNVSTLELGDSALYLCASSLEDGYEQYFGPGTRLTVT.

The V call is TRBV20-1, the J call TRBJ2-7, with D tentatively TRBD2 (6 bases). Trimming left V 1 base short and J 9 bases short, with 16 bases between. The CDR3 has 13 amino acids. From germline, CDR1 is DFQATT and CDR2 SNEGSKA (reference sequence). The DNA for the CDR3 is TGCAGTGCTAGAGGCTACCTAGCGAGTGTGCAGTACTTC. Protein: CSARGYLASVQYF.

This clonotype was recorded at least ten times. This chain uses TRBV29-1 with TRBJ1-5; 7 bases are shared with TRBD1. The trim removed 6 bases at V and 5 bases at J, leaving 10 bases unmatched. This CDR3 spans 14 amino acids. Germline lookup yields CDR1 SQVTM and CDR2 ANQGSEA. The CDR3 reads CSVRGQGDHQPQHF. CDR3 nucleotides: TGCAGCGTAAGGGGGCAGGGGGACCATCAGCCCCAGCATTTT.

V and J are TRBV7-2 and TRBJ2-7; 7 bases are shared with TRBD1. The CDR3 length is 14 residues. V gave up 4 bases and J gave up 3 bases; unmatched junction bases: 6. CDR1 and CDR2 (germline): SGHTA, FQGNSA. The CDR3 reads CASSSNRGFYEQYF. DNA of the CDR3: TGTGCCAGCAGCTCGAACAGGGGATTCTACGAGCAGTACTTC.

This chain connects TRBV20-1 to TRBJ2-5, with 10 bases aligning to TRBD2. The CDR3 extends over 17 amino acids. V shed 6 bases and J 0 bases; nucleotides not matched to a gene: 13. Germline V lookup: CDR1 DFQATT, CDR2 SNEGSKA (reference sequence). For the CDR3, the DNA is TGCAGTGCGGGAGGTAGCGGGGGGCTGCGTTACCAAGAGACCCAGTACTTC. Encoded protein: CSAGGSGGLRYQETQYF.

V gene TRBV5-1 combines with J gene TRBJ2-5; either TRBD1 or TRBD2 may supply D (5 bases each). CDR1 and CDR2 from the germline V gene are SGHRS and YFSETQ. The CDR3 extends over 15 amino acids. The ends were cut back, 4 bases at V and 0 bases at J, with 13 bases in the middle. DNA of the CDR3: TGCGCCAGCAGCCTCGGGACCCGAAACCAAGAGACCCAGTACTTC. This encodes CASSLGTRNQETQYF.

The genes are TRBV11-2 and TRBJ1-5, with 7 nucleotides matching TRBD1. This CDR3 is 17 amino acids long. Germline V gives CDR1 SGHAT, CDR2 FQNNGV. Germline trimming cut 5 bases from V and 0 bases from J; bases unmatched to any gene: 10. The CDR3 DNA follows: TGTGCCAGCAGCACAGGGGCGGCGGCAGATAGCAATCAGCCCCAGCATTTT. Residues: CASSTGAAADSNQPQHF.

The table lists this clonotype with a few counts. The chain couples TRBV20-1 to TRBJ2-2, with 9 bases identical to TRBD2. The V and J ends lost 3 bases and 2 bases, in that order; junction bases with no gene match: 7. Germline CDR1 reads DFQATT; CDR2 reads SNEGSKA (reference sequence). CDR3 length: 16 amino acids. The CDR3 spells CSASGLAGLNTGELFF. CDR3 nucleotides: TGCAGTGCTAGTGGGCTAGCGGGACTAAACACCGGGGAGCTGTTTTTT.

The chain joins TRBV7-9 to TRBJ2-3; 13 bases line up with TRBD2. Germline CDR1 is SEHNR and CDR2 is FQNEAQ (reference sequence). Trimming cost V 2 bases and J 2 bases; bases outside gene matches: 4. The CDR3 is 17 amino acids. This CDR3 is CASSLTGLAGSTDTQYF. In DNA form, the CDR3 reads TGTGCCAGCAGCTTAACGGGACTAGCGGGATCCACAGATACGCAGTATTTT.

The gene calls are TRBV7-8 and TRBJ1-3; D uncertain. The CDR3 runs to 16 residues. Per germline, CDR1 SGHVS and CDR2 FQNEAQ. Trimming left V 1 base short and J 0 bases short, with 10 bases between. CDR3 in amino acids: CASSLEVRSSGNTIYF. The CDR3 region has the DNA TGTGCCAGCAGCTTAGAAGTCAGGAGCTCTGGAAACACCATATATTTT.

The table lists this clonotype with a few counts. The V and J genes are TRBV7-3 and TRBJ2-1, with D possibly being TRBD2 (6 bases). Germline V lookup: CDR1 SGHTA, CDR2 FQGTGA. The CDR3 is made up of 16 amino acids. V lost 0 bases to trimming and J lost 7 bases, with 16 bases between them. The DNA of the CDR3 is TGTGCCAGCAGCTTAACGGCGGGCCCCGCGGGGAATGAGCAGTTCTTC. Translated: CASSLTAGPAGNEQFF.

This clonotype was seen a handful of times. V gene TRBV21-1 combines with J gene TRBJ2-7; the table calls TRBD1, which could not be checked here. TRBV21-1 is a documented pseudogene. The CDR3 length is 18 residues. DNA for the CDR3: TGTGCCAGCAGCAAAGAGAACACACCGGGGTACCTCCTACGAGAGCAGTACTTC. Its translation is CASSKENTPGYLLREQYF.

This sequence joins TRBV4-2 and TRBJ2-3; 8 bases agree with TRBD2. The CDR3 covers 15 residues. The V gene end was trimmed by 5 bases and the J gene end by 3 bases; junction bases not matched to a gene: 7. Germline-derived CDR1 and CDR2 are LGHNA and YNFKEQ. CDR3 sequence reads: CASSTSGRRTDTQYF. Here the CDR3 DNA reads TGTGCCAGCAGCACAAGCGGGAGAAGAACAGATACGCAGTATTTT.

This clonotype was counted ten times or more. The CDR3 coding sequence is TGCAGTGCTGGAACCGGGACAGGGTCCCACGAGCAGTACTTC. It encodes CSAGTGTGSHEQYF. This chain uses TRBV20-1 with TRBJ2-7; 9 bases map to TRBD1. Germline lookup yields CDR1 DFQATT and CDR2 SNEGSKA (reference sequence). Germline trimming cut 5 bases from V and 5 bases from J; bases unmatched to any gene: 10. The length of the CDR3 is 14 residues.

CDR3 in amino acids: CATATPVGTFWSTDTQYF. DNA for the CDR3: TGTGCCACGGCCACCCCCGTGGGGACGTTCTGGAGCACAGATACGCAGTATTTT. This chain joins TRBV10-3 and TRBJ2-3, with D perhaps TRBD1 or TRBD2 (5 bases each). Trimming removed 10 bases at V and 0 bases at J, with 26 bases between. This CDR3 spans 18 amino acids. Germline V gives CDR1 ENHRY, CDR2 SYGVKD.

The chain uses TRBV4-3 and TRBJ2-7, with a weak D call TRBD2 (5 bases). V shed 7 bases and J shed 5 bases, with 21 bases lying between them. Germline V CDR1 and CDR2: LGHNA, YSLEER. The CDR3 has 15 residues. DNA for the CDR3: TGCGCCAGCACCGTCTTCGAGAGGGATCGACACGAGCAGTACTTC. Translating gives CASTVFERDRHEQYF.

This clonotype was recorded many times. V gene TRBV5-1 combines with J gene TRBJ2-7, with TRBD2 matching 7 bases. The germline gives CDR1 SGHRS, CDR2 YFSETQ. V shed 4 bases, J shed 7 bases, and the junction held 11 bases outside the gene matches. The CDR3 sequence is 14 residues long. Here the CDR3 reads CASSLAAGVFEQYF. The CDR3 DNA reads TGCGCCAGCAGCCTGGCCGCGGGGGTCTTTGAGCAGTACTTC.

This clonotype was counted between two and nine times. J is TRBJ2-5 and V is TRBV9; 11 nucleotides agree with TRBD2. Looked up from germline, CDR1 is SGDLS and CDR2 is YYNGEE. This CDR3 is 15 amino acids long. Germline trimming cut 3 bases from V and 4 bases from J; bases unmatched to any gene: 5. CDR3 DNA sequence: TGTGCCAGCAGCGCAGGGACTAGCGGAAGAGAGACCCAGTACTTC. It codes for CASSAGTSGRETQYF.

CDR3 coding DNA: TGTGCCAGCAGCCAAGAAGGGCTCCCCCCCTCGGCTAGCCGAAGCTCCTACAATGAGCAGTTCTTC. Translating gives CASSQEGLPPSASRSSYNEQFF. The chain is built from TRBV3-1 and TRBJ2-1, with D possibly TRBD2 on 5 matching bases. The germline V gene encodes CDR1 LGHDT and CDR2 YNNKEL (reference sequence). This CDR3 is 22 amino acids long. Between the trimmed V and J ends, which lost 0 bases and 0 bases, there was a span of 27 bases.

V and J are TRBV9 and TRBJ2-7; D unclear. This CDR3 comprises 14 residues. Germline V CDR1 and CDR2: SGDLS, YYNGEE. Trimming removed 5 bases from V and 2 bases from J, with 14 bases in between. As DNA, the CDR3 is TGTGCCAGCAGTAGGACCCCTGAGGCCTACGAGCAGTACTTC. As protein: CASSRTPEAYEQYF. The whole variable domain, filled in from reference TRBV9 and TRBJ2-7, reads DSGVTQTPKHLITATGQRVTLRCSPRSGDLSVYWYQQSLDQGLQFLIQYYNGEERAKGNILERFSAQQFPDLHSELNLSSLELGDSALYFCASSRTPEAYEQYFGPGTRLTVT.